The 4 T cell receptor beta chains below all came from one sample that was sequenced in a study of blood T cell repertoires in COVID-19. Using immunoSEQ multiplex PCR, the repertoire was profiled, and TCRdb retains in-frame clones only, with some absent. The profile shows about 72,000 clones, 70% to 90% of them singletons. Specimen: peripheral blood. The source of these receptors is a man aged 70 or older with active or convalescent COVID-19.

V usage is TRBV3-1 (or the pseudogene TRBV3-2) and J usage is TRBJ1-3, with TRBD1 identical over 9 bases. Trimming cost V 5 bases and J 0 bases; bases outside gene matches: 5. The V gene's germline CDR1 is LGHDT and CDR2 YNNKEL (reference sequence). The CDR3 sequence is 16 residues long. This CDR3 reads CASSTQGALSGNTIYF. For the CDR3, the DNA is TGTGCCAGCAGCACACAGGGGGCCCTCTCTGGAAACACCATATATTTT.

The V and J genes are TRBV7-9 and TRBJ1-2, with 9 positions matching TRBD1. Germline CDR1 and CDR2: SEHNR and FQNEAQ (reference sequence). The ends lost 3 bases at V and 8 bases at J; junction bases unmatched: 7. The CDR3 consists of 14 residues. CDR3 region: CASSLTTGGQGYTF. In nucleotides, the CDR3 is TGTGCCAGCAGCTTGACTACAGGGGGCCAGGGCTACACCTTC.

CDR3 loop: CAWSDRGHGGYTF. CDR3 bases: TGTGCCTGGAGTGACAGGGGGCATGGTGGCTACACCTTC. The chain uses TRBV30 and TRBJ1-2; TRBD1 aligns across 9 bases. Germline V gives CDR1 GTSNPN, CDR2 SVGIG (reference sequence). CDR3 length: 13 residues. After removal of 1 base from V and 7 bases from J, the junction contained 4 bases not matched to a gene.

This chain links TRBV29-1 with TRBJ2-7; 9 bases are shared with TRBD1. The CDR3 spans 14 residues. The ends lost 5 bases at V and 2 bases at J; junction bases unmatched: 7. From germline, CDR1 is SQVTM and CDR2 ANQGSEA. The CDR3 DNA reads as TGCAGCGTTATACAGGGGGCGCAGGCCTACGAGCAGTACTTC. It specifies CSVIQGAQAYEQYF.